Listed below are T cell receptor beta chains from one sample, sequenced in a study of vaccination effects on CD4 cells after COVID-19. For these receptors, no antigen is known. Data came from immunoSEQ multiplex PCR; TCRdb stores just in-frame clones and leaves some out. This table holds approximately 21,000 clones, roughly two thirds found once. Sequencing used CD4+ T cells from PBMCs cultured with HCoV-NL63 spike peptides, obtained before COVID-19 vaccination. Every receptor here comes from a human donor who received a COVID-19 vaccine. The CDR3 runs from the conserved cysteine through the conserved F or W. The D gene is left open where the match is weak. Not every row has a clone size; where given, it reads once, few, many or a size class.

TRBV2	-	TRBJ1-3	-	CASSEGRGVSGNTIYF	TGTGCCAGCAGTGAGGGCAGGGGAGTTTCTGGAAACACCATATATTTT
TRBV6-5	-	TRBJ1-1	-	CASFPPGDYEAFF	TGTGCCAGCTTTCCCCCAGGAGACTATGAAGCTTTCTTT
TRBV6-6	-	TRBJ1-2	TRBD1	CASSSGQSNGRYGYTF	TGTGCCAGCAGCTCGGGACAGTCGAATGGGAGATATGGCTACACCTTC
TRBV28	few	TRBJ2-3	TRBD2	CASSSPTSGESGTQYF	TGTGCCAGCAGTTCACCGACTAGCGGGGAGTCGGGTACGCAGTATTTT
TRBV4-1	-	TRBJ1-1	-	CASSAPMGGATNTEAFF	TGCGCCAGCAGCGCTCCAATGGGCGGGGCTACGAACACTGAAGCTTTCTTT
TRBV2	-	TRBJ1-2	TRBD1	CASNDRGLPYGYTF	TGTGCCAGCAACGACAGGGGGTTACCGTATGGCTACACCTTC
TRBV3-1/TRBV3-2	-	TRBJ2-5	TRBD2	CASSWTSGGTETQYF	TGTGCCAGCAGTTGGACTAGCGGGGGCACAGAGACCCAGTACTTC
TRBV19	-	TRBJ1-1	-	CATVGQGTEAFF	TGTGCGACCGTCGGGCAGGGGACTGAAGCTTTCTTT
TRBV11-3	-	TRBJ2-1	TRBD1	CASRARQGAFPYNEQFF	TGTGCCAGCAGGGCTCGACAGGGGGCCTTTCCCTACAATGAGCAGTTCTTC
TRBV25-1	-	TRBJ2-7	-	CASSGPGTQAYEQYF	TGTGCCAGCAGTGGGCCCGGGACACAAGCCTACGAGCAGTACTTC
TRBV25-1	-	TRBJ1-4	TRBD1	CASSGRDRGKLFF	TGTGCCAGCAGTGGACGGGACAGGGGCAAACTGTTTTTT
TRBV29-1	-	TRBJ2-1	TRBD2	CSVEQYGLAGGEQFF	TGCAGCGTTGAACAATACGGGCTAGCGGGAGGTGAGCAGTTCTTC
TRBV5-1	-	TRBJ1-1	TRBD1	CASSLEQGEAFF	TGCGCCAGCAGTCTGGAACAGGGGGAAGCTTTCTTT
TRBV7-9	-	TRBJ2-3	-	CASSHPVGGRRGDTQYF	TGTGCCAGCAGCCATCCCGTTGGGGGGCGTAGGGGAGATACGCAGTATTTT
TRBV10-1	-	TRBJ1-2	-	CASTDVFNYGYTF	TGCGCCAGCACTGACGTTTTTAACTATGGCTACACCTTC
TRBV7-9	-	TRBJ2-3	-	CASSRGVDGLTDTQYF	TGTGCCAGCAGCCGGGGCGTCGATGGGCTGACAGATACGCAGTATTTT
TRBV19	-	TRBJ1-2	-	CASSMYAGTANYGYTF	TGTGCCAGTAGTATGTACGCGGGGACCGCTAACTATGGCTACACCTTC
TRBV12-3/TRBV12-4	few	TRBJ1-5	-	CASSLNRDQPQHF	TGTGCCAGCAGTTTGAACAGGGATCAGCCCCAGCATTTT
TRBV6-5	-	TRBJ1-2	-	CASSLYGYTF	TGTGCCAGCAGTCTCTATGGCTACACCTTC
TRBV29-1	-	TRBJ1-3	-	CSVNGVQGGNTIYF	TGCAGCGTGAACGGGGTCCAAGGGGGAAACACCATATATTTT
TRBV6-7	-	TRBJ1-2	TRBD1	CASSYSPPRQGWYGYTF	TGTGCCAGCAGTTACTCCCCCCCTCGACAGGGGTGGTATGGCTACACCTTC
TRBV7-2	-	TRBJ2-7	TRBD2	CASSLQSSGGPYEQYF	TGTGCCAGCAGCTTACAGAGTAGCGGGGGTCCCTACGAGCAGTACTTC
TRBV3-1/TRBV3-2	few	TRBJ2-5	-	CASSPRTYRAETQYF	TGTGCCAGCAGCCCCCGGACGTACAGGGCAGAGACCCAGTACTTC
TRBV29-1	-	TRBJ1-2	-	CSVDRSGESHYGYTF	TGCAGCGTTGATCGCTCGGGGGAAAGCCACTATGGCTACACCTTC
TRBV24-1	-	TRBJ2-1	TRBD2	CATSENSPGLAGGRGEQFF	TGTGCCACCAGTGAAAATTCCCCGGGACTAGCGGGGGGGCGGGGTGAGCAGTTCTTC
TRBV3-1/TRBV3-2	few	TRBJ2-7	TRBD2	CASSSGLAGVEQYF	TGTGCCAGCAGCAGCGGACTAGCGGGGGTCGAGCAGTACTTC
TRBV5-4	few	TRBJ1-3	-	CASSFKNRSGGNTIYF	TGTGCCAGCAGCTTCAAAAATCGGTCGGGAGGAAACACCATATATTTT
TRBV29-1	-	TRBJ1-2	-	CSVEVSASRGYTF	TGCAGCGTTGAAGTATCCGCATCTCGCGGCTACACCTTC